This T cell receptor beta chain is from a study of blood T cell repertoires in COVID-19. The wider study: Nucleic acid was either cDNA or gDNA, and it came from T cells, B-cell-depleted T cells, or PBMCs.

The assay was immunoSEQ multiplex PCR, and TCRdb's table has in-frame clones only and misses some. The sample holds approximately 80,000 clones, around 89% seen once. V gave up 2 bases and J gave up 5 bases, with 7 bases separating them. The CDR3 is 13 amino acids. The V gene's germline CDR1 is LGHNA and CDR2 YNFKEQ. Specimen: peripheral blood. This chain connects TRBV4-2 to TRBJ1-5; D gene unclear. The TCR comes from an elderly woman with acute or convalescent COVID-19. The CDR3 here is CASSQQVDQPQHF. The CDR3 DNA sequence: TGTGCCAGCAGCCAACAGGTGGATCAGCCCCAGCATTTT.